The rows below give T cell receptor beta chains drawn from one sample of a study of blood T cell repertoires in COVID-19. The protocol was immunoSEQ multiplex PCR, while the TCRdb copy is restricted to in-frame clones and leaves out a portion. This table has 220,000 or so clones, 90% appearing once. The sequenced material came from PBMCs or T cells enriched from blood (not recorded which). Receptors originate from a man aged 25-45 years who had been exposed to COVID-19. Both conserved end residues are part of each CDR3. A D gene is named only where the DNA matches it firmly. Some rows mark clone size as missing; the rest say once, few, many or name a class of expanded clone.

.,14,TRBV19,.,TRBJ1-2,CASSIGGSSYGYTF,TGTGCCAGTAGTATTGGGGGGAGTTCCTATGGCTACACCTTC
.,13,TRBV11-3,.,TRBJ2-2,CASSWGGAGELFF,TGTGCCAGCAGCTGGGGCGGGGCCGGGGAGCTGTTTTTT
.,15,TRBV6-1,TRBD1,TRBJ1-5,CASSEARQGNQPQHF,TGTGCCAGCAGTGAAGCGCGACAGGGGAATCAGCCCCAGCATTTT
.,15,TRBV24-1,.,TRBJ2-1,CATSVSGLSYNEQFF,TGTGCCACCAGTGTCTCAGGGTTGAGCTACAATGAGCAGTTCTTC
.,15,TRBV7-9,.,TRBJ2-3,CASSLERISTDTQYF,TGTGCCAGCAGCTTAGAGAGAATTAGCACAGATACGCAGTATTTT
.,14,TRBV6-1,.,TRBJ1-1,CASSEVVSGFKAFF,TGTGCCAGCAGTGAAGTGGTTTCAGGGTTCAAAGCTTTCTTT
.,16,TRBV10-2,TRBD2,TRBJ2-3,CASSESLAGGLDTQYF,TGCGCCAGCAGTGAGTCACTGGCGGGGGGGTTGGATACGCAGTATTTT
.,14,TRBV13,TRBD2,TRBJ2-1,CASSLTGGGGEQFF,TGTGCCAGCAGCTTGACTGGCGGGGGGGGTGAGCAGTTCTTC
.,15,TRBV4-2,.,TRBJ1-2,CASSQNGQGNYGYTF,TGTGCCAGCAGCCAAAATGGGCAGGGTAACTATGGCTACACCTTC
.,14,TRBV6-5,.,TRBJ2-7,CASSYGAGTYEQYF,TGTGCCAGCAGTTACGGGGCAGGGACCTACGAGCAGTACTTC
.,16,TRBV9,.,TRBJ1-2,CASSGFVRGEQYGYTF,TGTGCCAGCAGCGGATTTGTTCGGGGTGAACAGTATGGCTACACCTTC
once,13,TRBV2,.,TRBJ1-6,CASSDRDGSPLHF,TGTGCCAGCAGTGACAGGGATGGGTCACCCCTCCACTTT
.,13,TRBV27,TRBD1,TRBJ1-1,CASSLGTGYEAFF,TGTGCCAGCAGTTTGGGGACAGGGTATGAAGCTTTCTTT
few,14,TRBV2,TRBD1,TRBJ1-3,CASGTGTSGNTIYF,TGTGCCAGCGGGACAGGGACATCTGGAAACACCATATATTTT
.,18,TRBV4-2,TRBD1,TRBJ1-6,CASSQPLDFLTGQSPLHF,TGTGCCAGCAGCCAACCATTGGATTTTCTGACAGGGCAATCACCCCTCCACTTT
.,16,TRBV4-1,TRBD1,TRBJ1-1,CASSHIPTGVDTEAFF,TGCGCCAGCAGCCACATACCGACAGGGGTGGACACTGAAGCTTTCTTT
.,15,TRBV11-2,.,TRBJ2-7,CASSSRRGGPYEQYF,TGTGCCAGCAGCTCCAGGCGAGGGGGACCCTACGAGCAGTACTTC
.,16,TRBV9,TRBD1,TRBJ1-6,CASSQGVPSYNSPLHF,TGTGCCAGCAGCCAGGGGGTGCCCTCCTATAATTCACCCCTCCACTTT
.,15,TRBV5-8,TRBD2,TRBJ2-7,CASSLAASGIYEQYF,TGTGCCAGCAGCTTGGCGGCTAGCGGAATCTACGAGCAGTACTTC
.,18,TRBV7-7,.,TRBJ1-1,CASSFSHFGGHLYTEAFF,TGTGCCAGCAGCTTCAGCCATTTCGGGGGGCACTTGTACACTGAAGCTTTCTTT
.,16,TRBV7-9,.,TRBJ2-6,CASSLGDPSGANVLTF,TGTGCCAGCAGCTTAGGAGATCCTTCTGGGGCCAACGTCCTGACTTTC
few,14,TRBV5-4,.,TRBJ1-1,CASRSFGQNTEAFF,TGTGCCAGCAGATCCTTCGGACAGAACACTGAAGCTTTCTTT
.,14,TRBV30,.,TRBJ2-7,CAWGAGPRPFEQYF,TGTGCCTGGGGGGCGGGGCCGCGTCCTTTCGAGCAGTACTTC
.,13,TRBV2,.,TRBJ2-3,CASSDGGTDTQYF,TGTGCCAGCAGTGACGGGGGCACAGATACGCAGTATTTT
.,15,TRBV12-5,TRBD1,TRBJ1-1,CASGFPDRGDTEAFF,TGTGCTAGTGGTTTCCCTGACAGGGGGGACACTGAAGCTTTCTTT
.,16,TRBV7-9,TRBD1,TRBJ1-4,CASSLGIQGLSEKLFF,TGTGCCAGCAGCTTGGGTATACAGGGGCTCTCTGAAAAACTGTTTTTT
.,15,TRBV3-1/TRBV3-2,.,TRBJ2-3,CASSQATASTDTQYF,TGTGCCAGCAGCCAAGCGACAGCTAGCACAGATACGCAGTATTTT
.,16,TRBV9,.,TRBJ1-1,CASSVSRGVTDTEAFF,TGTGCCAGCAGCGTATCCAGGGGCGTGACTGACACTGAAGCTTTCTTT
.,18,TRBV6-4,.,TRBJ1-6,CASSPIPQTSSYNSPLHF,TGTGCCAGCAGCCCTATCCCCCAAACGAGCTCCTATAATTCACCCCTCCACTTT
.,16,TRBV5-1,TRBD1,TRBJ2-5,CASSLKGQGAGETQYF,TGCGCCAGCAGCTTAAAGGGACAGGGGGCAGGGGAGACCCAGTACTTC
.,14,TRBV5-1,TRBD1,TRBJ1-2,CASSLDQGAGGYTF,TGCGCCAGCAGCCTGGACCAGGGGGCGGGCGGCTACACCTTC
.,16,TRBV19,.,TRBJ1-5,CASIPGMGGFNQPQHF,TGTGCCAGTATTCCGGGAATGGGGGGGTTCAATCAGCCCCAGCATTTT
.,14,TRBV10-1,.,TRBJ2-3,CASPNKRFRNTQYF,TGCGCCAGCCCTAATAAGAGGTTTAGGAATACGCAGTATTTT
.,14,TRBV28,TRBD2,TRBJ2-2,CASRVGGGTGELFF,TGTGCCAGCAGGGTCGGCGGGGGCACCGGGGAGCTGTTTTTT
.,16,TRBV11-2,TRBD1,TRBJ1-6,CASSLGDRLPLGALHF,TGTGCCAGCAGCTTAGGGGACAGGCTCCCGCTTGGGGCCCTCCACTTT
.,11,TRBV11-2,.,TRBJ2-5,CASSFAGTQYF,TGTGCCAGCAGCTTCGCCGGGACCCAGTACTTC
.,16,TRBV5-4,.,TRBJ2-1,CASSRRFIGEFNEQFF,TGTGCCAGCAGCAGGAGGTTTATCGGAGAATTCAATGAGCAGTTCTTC
few,15,TRBV4-2,TRBD2,TRBJ2-1,CASSLSPGGGNEQFF,TGTGCCAGCAGCCTCTCACCCGGGGGGGGGAATGAGCAGTTCTTC
.,18,TRBV19,.,TRBJ2-7,CASSIVTGTELLGMEQYF,TGTGCCAGTAGTATAGTAACAGGGACCGAGCTTCTGGGGATGGAGCAGTACTTC
.,15,TRBV9,.,TRBJ1-3,CASSPLGVTGNTIYF,TGTGCCAGCAGCCCTCTCGGGGTAACTGGAAACACCATATATTTT
.,14,TRBV6-5,TRBD2,TRBJ2-7,CASSYEGTRGEQYF,TGTGCCAGCAGTTACGAAGGGACTAGGGGCGAGCAGTACTTC
.,15,TRBV4-2,.,TRBJ2-5,CASSQDTGPPQTQYF,TGTGCCAGCAGCCAAGATACAGGGCCCCCCCAGACCCAGTACTTC
.,15,TRBV7-6,TRBD1,TRBJ2-7,CASSPQTGGEYEQYF,TGTGCCAGCAGCCCCCAGACAGGGGGCGAGTACGAGCAGTACTTC
.,16,TRBV19,TRBD1,TRBJ2-3,CASSIKTGGRTDTQYF,TGTGCCAGTAGTATAAAAACAGGGGGCAGGACAGATACGCAGTATTTT
.,14,TRBV5-1,.,TRBJ2-5,CASRARTDQETQYF,TGCGCCTCCCGCGCCCGGACAGACCAAGAGACCCAGTACTTC